Below, 31 T cell receptor beta chains from the same sample are listed, as sequenced in a study of control samples from healthy donors and cancer patients. The data were produced by immunoSEQ multiplex PCR, yet TCRdb's version contains in-frame clones alone and is incomplete. This sample has about 150,000 clones, with over 85% found just once. Sequenced: blood. These receptors originate from a woman between 35 and 50 years old in good health.

The CDR3 sequence: CASSQDYTANSPLHF. The CDR3 region has the DNA TGCGCCAGCAGCCAAGATTACACCGCCAATTCACCCCTCCACTTT. J is TRBJ1-6 and V is TRBV4-3; no definite D call. Germline V CDR1 and CDR2: LGHNA, YSLEER. V gave up 0 bases and J gave up 7 bases, with 10 bases separating them. The CDR3 loop spans 15 amino acids.

This rearrangement joins TRBV13 to TRBJ1-6; 8 bases map to TRBD1. The V and J ends lost 6 bases and 6 bases, in that order; junction bases with no gene match: 4. There are 14 residues in the CDR3. The germline CDR1 and CDR2 sequences are PRHDT and FYEKMQ (reference sequence). CDR3 in DNA: TGTGCCAGCAGTTGGGGACAGGCTAATTCACCCCTCCACTTT. Its translation is CASSWGQANSPLHF.

This chain connects TRBV16 to TRBJ1-3; D might be TRBD1 (6 bases). CDR3 length: 16 residues. Germline values: CDR1 KGHSY, CDR2 FQNENV. V lost 0 bases, J lost 2 bases, and 11 bases lay in between. The CDR3 reads CASSQSQGHAGNTIYF. For the CDR3, the DNA is TGTGCCAGCAGCCAATCTCAGGGACACGCTGGAAACACCATATATTTT.

The chain is built from TRBV29-1 and TRBJ2-4; no reliable D call. Per germline, CDR1 SQVTM and CDR2 ANQGSEA. The CDR3 is made up of 14 amino acids. Between the trimmed V and J ends, which lost 2 bases and 0 bases, there was a span of 8 bases. This CDR3 reads CSVEQKLAKNIQYF. For the CDR3, the DNA is TGCAGCGTTGAACAGAAACTAGCCAAAAACATTCAGTACTTC.

The chain is built from TRBV5-1 and TRBJ1-1; TRBD1 matches 7 bases. V was pared by 0 bases and J by 4 bases, with 6 bases of the junction left unmatched. Germline CDR1 and CDR2: SGHRS and YFSETQ. This CDR3 comprises 15 residues. CDR3 loop: CASSLGRGRGTEAFF. In DNA form, the CDR3 reads TGCGCCAGCAGCTTGGGTAGGGGGCGAGGCACTGAAGCTTTCTTT.

This chain links TRBV6-2 or TRBV6-3 with TRBJ1-1; D unclear. CDR3 length: 14 residues. Germline V gives CDR1 MNHEY, CDR2 SVGEGT. Deletions cut 6 bases from V and 10 bases from J, with 21 bases between. The CDR3 nucleotides read TGTGCCAGCAGCCTCGGGTGGGATGTTAATCGAGCTTTCTTT. Translation: CASSLGWDVNRAFF.

The chain combines TRBV10-1 with TRBJ2-7; 11 bases fit TRBD1. This CDR3 is 15 amino acids long. CDR1 and CDR2 (germline): WNHNN, SYGVQD (reference sequence). Germline trimming cut 0 bases from V and 3 bases from J; bases unmatched to any gene: 1. CDR3 amino acids: CASSESGQGVYEQYF. The CDR3 coding sequence is TGCGCCAGCAGTGAGTCGGGACAGGGGGTCTACGAGCAGTACTTC.

The rearrangement links TRBV24-1 to TRBJ2-1, with 9 bases identical to TRBD1. The CDR3 has 16 amino acids. V shed 5 bases and J 7 bases; nucleotides not matched to a gene: 11. CDR1 KGHDR and CDR2 SFDVKD come from the germline V gene. For the CDR3, the DNA is TGTGCCACCAGTGTCCGCTCGGGACAGGGTAGGAATGAGCAGTTCTTC. Translating gives CATSVRSGQGRNEQFF.

This chain connects TRBV11-2 to TRBJ1-1; the D gene is possibly TRBD1 (6 bases). Trimming removed 4 bases at V and 8 bases at J, with 11 bases between. Germline loops: CDR1 SGHAT, CDR2 FQNNGV. There are 12 residues in the CDR3. The CDR3 bases are TGTGCCAGCAGCTCGGACAGAACCGAAGCTTTCTTT. The encoded protein is CASSSDRTEAFF.

This CDR3 is CASSKGLGYTF. CDR3 in DNA: TGTGCCAGCAGCAAGGGTCTTGGCTACACCTTC. The chain carries TRBV27 and TRBJ1-2, with unresolved D. Trimming took 6 bases from V and 7 from J, leaving 9 bases between them. In germline, CDR1 is MNHEY, CDR2 SMNVEV (reference sequence). The CDR3 runs to 11 residues.

This clone was found once. The chain carries TRBV29-1 and TRBJ2-1; 8 bases line up with TRBD2. J gave up 10 bases and V 6 bases, and 17 bases lay outside the gene matches. The CDR3 is made up of 15 amino acids. Germline V gene sequence: CDR1 SQVTM, CDR2 ANQGSEA. The CDR3 spells CSVSGRGDWVGEQFF. CDR3 nucleotide sequence: TGCAGCGTAAGTGGGCGGGGGGATTGGGTCGGAGAGCAGTTCTTC.

The chain is built from TRBV18 and TRBJ1-4; D not resolved. CDR1 and CDR2 (germline): KGHSH, LQKENI. The ends were cut back, 2 bases at V and 0 bases at J, with 1 base in the middle. This CDR3 region has 13 residues. CDR3 region: CASSPATNEKLFF. CDR3 nucleotide sequence: TGTGCCAGCTCACCAGCAACTAATGAAAAACTGTTTTTT.

This chain connects TRBV9 to TRBJ2-4; D may match TRBD1 or TRBD2 (6 bases each). The CDR3 extends over 14 amino acids. V lost 0 bases and J lost 3, with 7 bases in between. Germline values: CDR1 SGDLS, CDR2 YYNGEE. This chain's CDR3 is CASSVEGGKNIQYF. The CDR3 region has the DNA TGTGCCAGCAGCGTAGAGGGGGGCAAAAACATTCAGTACTTC.

This chain uses TRBV4-2 with TRBJ1-2, with D possibly TRBD1 on 6 matching bases. The CDR3 consists of 17 residues. Germline V gene data show CDR1 as LGHNA and CDR2 as YNFKEQ. V lost 0 bases and J 5 bases, leaving 19 bases between the germline ends. CDR3 region: CASSQDPGQSSWYGYTF. CDR3 sequence (DNA): TGTGCCAGCAGCCAAGACCCTGGACAGTCATCGTGGTATGGCTACACCTTC.

The CDR3 sequence: CASSYSMGATDTQYF. The CDR3 nucleotides read TGTGCCAGCAGTTACTCGATGGGGGCCACAGATACGCAGTATTTT. The chain has TRBV6-2 or TRBV6-3 and TRBJ2-3, with a tentative D call TRBD1 (6 bases). The CDR3 totals 15 residues. Trimming removed 0 bases from V and 2 bases from J, with 9 bases in between. CDR1 is MNHEY, CDR2 SVGEGT, per germline.

The chain combines TRBV4-3 with TRBJ1-3; D is unclear. The CDR3 contains 12 residues. Germline CDR1 and CDR2: LGHNA and YSLEER. Trimming took 5 bases from V and 0 from J, leaving 2 bases between them. The CDR3 is CASSGSGNTIYF. CDR3 sequence (DNA): TGCGCCAGCAGCGGCTCTGGAAACACCATATATTTT.

The V call is TRBV5-1, the J call TRBJ2-1; 8 nucleotides line up with TRBD2. J was trimmed by 9 bases and V by 1 base; bases with no gene match: 6. The germline V gene encodes CDR1 SGHRS and CDR2 YFSETQ. The CDR3 contains 14 residues. The CDR3 coding sequence is TGCGCCAGCAGCTTGACCGGGGGGGCCAGTGAGCAGTTCTTC. It yields the protein CASSLTGGASEQFF.

CDR3 sequence (DNA): TGTGCCAGCAGCCCGGTACCCGGGAGATACAAAGAGACCCAGTACTTC. Translating gives CASSPVPGRYKETQYF. The V and J genes are TRBV3-1 (or the pseudogene TRBV3-2) and TRBJ2-5; D is possibly TRBD2 (6 bases). Germline V gives CDR1 LGHDT, CDR2 YNNKEL (reference sequence). V was clipped by 4 bases and J by 3 bases, with 18 bases between them. The CDR3 length is 16 residues.

The J gene is TRBJ1-2, the V gene TRBV5-1; D perhaps matches TRBD1 (5 bases). This CDR3 has 14 residues. Germline-derived CDR1 and CDR2 are SGHRS and YFSETQ. With 0 bases removed from V and 7 bases from J, the gap between germline ends came to 13 bases. The DNA for the CDR3 is TGCGCCAGCAGCTTGGCCCCAGGGAACGGTGGCTACACCTTC. Encoded protein: CASSLAPGNGGYTF.

CDR3 bases: TGTGCCAGTAGTCGCCGACCAGGGGTGAGGGGCTACACCTTC. Protein: CASSRRPGVRGYTF. The chain is built from TRBV19 and TRBJ1-2; a possible D gene is TRBD1 (6 bases). V lost 5 bases and J 8 bases, leaving 18 bases between the germline ends. There are 14 residues in the CDR3. The V gene's germline CDR1 is LNHDA and CDR2 SQIVND (reference sequence).

The chain has TRBV10-3 and TRBJ2-5; D is uncertain. This CDR3 contains 15 residues. Trimming shortened V by 5 bases and J by 1 base, and 14 bases separated the two germline ends. Germline V gene data show CDR1 as ENHRY and CDR2 as SYGVKD. The CDR3 region has the DNA TGTGCCATCAGTAGCCGGGCCCCCGTCCAAGAGACCCAGTACTTC. It specifies CAISSRAPVQETQYF.

The gene calls are TRBV4-3 and TRBJ1-1; possible D gene TRBD1, 5 bases. V lost 0 bases and J lost 4, with 15 bases in between. Germline V lookup: CDR1 LGHNA, CDR2 YSLEER. The CDR3 covers 16 residues. CDR3 in DNA: TGCGCCAGCAGCCAAGATATTATGGGGGGTGGCACTGAAGCTTTCTTT. Protein sequence: CASSQDIMGGGTEAFF.

This clone showed up just once. The CDR3 DNA reads TGCGCCAGCAGCTTGGCCACAACAGGGATCGGGGCCAACGTCCTGACTTTC. It codes for CASSLATTGIGANVLTF. The rearrangement uses TRBV5-1 and TRBJ2-6, with D perhaps matching TRBD1 (6 bases). Germline CDR1 and CDR2: SGHRS and YFSETQ. CDR3 length equals 17 residues. V lost 0 bases and J lost 4, with 14 bases in between.

The V gene is TRBV5-1, the J gene TRBJ2-2, with D perhaps TRBD1 or TRBD2 (5 bases each). Deletions cut 0 bases from V and 6 bases from J, with 9 bases between. This CDR3 spans 14 amino acids. Germline CDR1 and CDR2: SGHRS and YFSETQ. The CDR3 coding sequence is TGCGCCAGCAGCTTGGCCGGGACGTCCGGGGAGCTGTTTTTT. Translating it yields CASSLAGTSGELFF.

The chain links TRBV5-4 to TRBJ1-1; no clear D. The V gene lost 5 bases and the J gene lost 0 bases, with 14 bases spanning the gap. The CDR3 has 15 amino acids. Germline-derived CDR1 and CDR2 are SGHNT and YYREEE (reference sequence). CDR3: CASRGWSFLNTEAFF. CDR3 sequence (DNA): TGTGCCAGCAGAGGGTGGTCTTTTTTGAACACTGAAGCTTTCTTT.

The chain couples TRBV10-1 to TRBJ2-1; 11 bases align to TRBD2. The V segment lost 5 bases and the J segment 7 bases; nucleotides outside the gene matches: 13. CDR3 length equals 17 residues. The germline V gene has CDR1 WNHNN and CDR2 SYGVQD (reference sequence). CDR3 in amino acids: CASSLAGGFSGGNEQFF. In DNA, the CDR3 is TGCGCCAGCAGTCTAGCGGGAGGATTTTCGGGGGGAAATGAGCAGTTCTTC.

The chain couples TRBV5-1 to TRBJ1-5, with TRBD1 identical over 10 bases. The CDR3 covers 14 residues. J lost 10 bases, V lost 4 bases, and 8 bases had no gene match. Per germline, CDR1 SGHRS and CDR2 YFSETQ. CDR3 protein: CASSEGQGGRPQHF. The CDR3 DNA follows: TGCGCCAGCAGCGAAGGACAGGGGGGGAGACCCCAGCATTTT.

The chain recombines TRBV2 with TRBJ1-5; 7 bases map to TRBD1. Unmatched junction bases numbered 4, after V lost 4 bases and J lost 7 bases. Germline values: CDR1 SNHLY, CDR2 FYNNEI. This CDR3 has 13 amino acids. This CDR3 reads CASSGDREQPQHF. CDR3 sequence (DNA): TGTGCCAGCAGTGGAGACAGGGAACAGCCCCAGCATTTT.

The chain carries TRBV5-1 and TRBJ1-1, with D perhaps TRBD1 (6 bases). V shed 0 bases and J shed 5 bases, with 11 bases lying between them. Germline CDR1 is SGHRS and CDR2 is YFSETQ. This CDR3 contains 14 residues. The CDR3 here is CASSLVLGGTEAFF. CDR3 nucleotides: TGCGCCAGCAGCTTGGTTCTAGGGGGGACTGAAGCTTTCTTT.

This chain links TRBV7-2 with TRBJ2-1; 10 bases align to TRBD2. The J segment lost 6 bases and the V segment lost 4 bases, leaving 6 bases of the junction unmatched. The CDR3 is 15 residues long. From germline, CDR1 is SGHTA and CDR2 FQGNSA. DNA for the CDR3: TGTGCCAGCAGCTCGACAGCGGGGGGGGGCAATGAGCAGTTCTTC. Translating gives CASSSTAGGGNEQFF.

The chain uses TRBV5-4 and TRBJ2-3; 8 bases agree with TRBD2. The CDR3 is 14 residues long. Germline lookup yields CDR1 SGHNT and CDR2 YYREEE (reference sequence). V lost 6 bases, J lost 2 bases, and 5 bases stayed unmatched. The CDR3 DNA follows: TGTGCCAGCACCACCGGGGGGGCCACAGATACGCAGTATTTT. Translating it yields CASTTGGATDTQYF.